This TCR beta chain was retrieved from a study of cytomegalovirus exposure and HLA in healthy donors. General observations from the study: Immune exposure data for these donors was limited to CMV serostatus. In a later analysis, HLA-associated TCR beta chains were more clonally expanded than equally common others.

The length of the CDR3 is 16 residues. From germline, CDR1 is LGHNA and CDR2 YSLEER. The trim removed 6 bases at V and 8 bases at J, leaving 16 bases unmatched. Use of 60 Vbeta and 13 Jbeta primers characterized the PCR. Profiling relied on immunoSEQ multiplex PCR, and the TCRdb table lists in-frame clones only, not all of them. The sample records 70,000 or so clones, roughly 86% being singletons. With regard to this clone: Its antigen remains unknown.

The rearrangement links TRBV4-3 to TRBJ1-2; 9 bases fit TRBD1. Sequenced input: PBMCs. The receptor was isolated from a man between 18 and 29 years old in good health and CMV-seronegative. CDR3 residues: CASRPGQGVPRRGYTF. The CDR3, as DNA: TGCGCCAGCAGGCCGGGACAGGGCGTCCCCCGGCGAGGCTACACCTTC.